This T cell receptor (beta chain) appears in the sequencing data of a study of T cells in Graves' hyperthyroidism and ophthalmopathy. This clonotype was counted only a few times. Regions amplified from RNA transcripts were the TCR beta CDR3 regions. The HTBI primer set drove a first-round RT-PCR of the TCR CDR3. One entry per CDR3 protein, called by TCRdb with MiXCR from the multiplex PCR reads. Altogether just over 550,000 distinct CDR3 sequences are present, 40% to 55% being singletons, with the ten largest covering roughly 8.2%. Per germline, CDR1 SQVTM and CDR2 ANQGSEA. V was clipped by 5 bases and J by 2 bases; unmatched bases: 12. The CDR3 covers 17 residues.

The specimen was peripheral blood or thyroid tissue (not recorded which). This chain connects TRBV29-1 to TRBJ1-2; 12 bases align to TRBD1. This TCR derives from a woman aged 18 to 35 with Graves' hyperthyroidism. The CDR3 DNA reads as TGCAGCGTTTTCGAGGGGGACAGGGGGCGGAGGAACTATGGCTACACCTTC. It codes for CSVFEGDRGRRNYGYTF.